The rows below give T cell receptor beta chains drawn from one sample of a study of blood T cell repertoires in COVID-19. Clones were sequenced by immunoSEQ multiplex PCR, and TCRdb holds only the in-frame ones, with some missing. The sample contains some 700,000 clones, around 89% of which appear only once. The specimen was peripheral blood. The receptors here all came from a woman aged 18-29 years with acute or convalescent COVID-19. Both conserved end residues are part of each CDR3. D genes are given only for firm matches. Clone sizes are given selectively: once, few, many, or a class where the clone is expanded.

TRBJ2-7 TRBV6-5 NA 14 NA TGTGCCAGCAGGATCGGAGGGGGCTTTGACGAGCAGTACTTC CASRIGGGFDEQYF
TRBJ1-2 TRBV4-3 NA 19 TRBD1 TGCGCCAGCAGCCAAGAATGGCCAGGACAGGGGGCTTCTAACTATGGCTACACCTTC CASSQEWPGQGASNYGYTF
TRBJ2-1 TRBV18 NA 15 NA TGTGCCAGCTCGTTTCTGGGACACGCGGCCAATGAGCAGTTCTTC CASSFLGHAANEQFF
TRBJ2-1 TRBV5-1 NA 15 TRBD2 TGCGCCAGCAGCATTAGCGGGGGCTCCTACAATGAGCAGTTCTTC CASSISGGSYNEQFF
TRBJ2-3 TRBV7-8 NA 16 NA TGTGCCAGCAGCTTAGTCGGGGGTTACAGCACAGATACGCAGTATTTT CASSLVGGYSTDTQYF
TRBJ1-2 TRBV9 NA 15 TRBD1 TGTGCCAGCAGCCCAACCGGGACAGGCAGTCAGGGCTACACCTTC CASSPTGTGSQGYTF
TRBJ1-1 TRBV30 NA 14 NA TGTGCCTGGAGTGTACTAGTGGGAGGCACTGAAGCTTTCTTT CAWSVLVGGTEAFF
TRBJ2-7 TRBV7-3 NA 16 TRBD1 TGTGCCAGCGGAACCATAACCGGGACAGATAGCTACGAGCAGTACTTC CASGTITGTDSYEQYF
TRBJ1-1 TRBV27 NA 13 TRBD1 TGTGCCAGCAGTTTGTACAGGGGTACTGAAGCTTTCTTT CASSLYRGTEAFF
TRBJ1-1 TRBV6-5 NA 12 TRBD1 TGTGCCAGCCGGGACAGGGCTCCTGAAGCTTTCTTT CASRDRAPEAFF
TRBJ2-1 TRBV12-1 once 15 NA TGTGCCAGCAGCTTTCGGGACAGGGAGTGTAATGAGCAGTTCTTC CASSFRDRECNEQFF
TRBJ2-3 TRBV2 once 14 NA TGTGCCAGCACGAAAGGCAGGGGCCCAGATACGCAGTATTTT CASTKGRGPDTQYF
TRBJ1-2 TRBV7-9 NA 15 NA TGTGCCAGCAGCCGAGGGGGGGACGGCGTCTATGGCTACACCTTC CASSRGGDGVYGYTF
TRBJ2-7 TRBV7-9 NA 12 NA TGTGCCAGCAGCGGAGGGTCCTACGAGCAGTACTTC CASSGGSYEQYF
TRBJ2-1 TRBV4-1 NA 13 NA TGCGCCAGCAGCCAATCGGGGATCAATGAGCAGTTCTTC CASSQSGINEQFF
TRBJ2-1 TRBV29-1 NA 15 NA TGCAGCGTTGGCCTAGACAGTTCGATCGGCAATGAGCAGTTCTTC CSVGLDSSIGNEQFF
TRBJ1-2 TRBV30 NA 14 NA TGTGCCTGGAGATTGGGAGTTACATCTTATGGCTACACCTTC CAWRLGVTSYGYTF
TRBJ1-1 TRBV6-5 once 13 NA TGTGCCAGCAGCCTAGCTTTGAACACTGAAGCTTTCTTT CASSLALNTEAFF
TRBJ1-6 TRBV5-4 NA 15 TRBD1 TGTGCCAGCAGCTTGGGGGGACAGGGGAATTCACCCCTCCACTTT CASSLGGQGNSPLHF
TRBJ1-5 TRBV9 NA 15 NA TGTGCCAGCAGCGTAGCTACGGGGGAGAATCAGCCCCAGCATTTT CASSVATGENQPQHF
TRBJ1-4 TRBV2 once 14 NA TGTGCCAGCAGTAAACAGGGCCCAAGGGAAAAACTGTTTTTT CASSKQGPREKLFF
TRBJ2-3 TRBV2 NA 16 TRBD2 TGTGCCAGCAGCCACCCGACTAGCGGGGGGGGAGATACGCAGTATTTT CASSHPTSGGGDTQYF
TRBJ2-7 TRBV30 NA 14 TRBD1 TGTGCCTGGAGTGTCCGGGACAGGCCTAGGGAGCAGTACTTC CAWSVRDRPREQYF
TRBJ1-1 TRBV11-2 NA 15 NA TGTGCCAGCAGCTTCGAACAGGGATTGAACACTGAAGCTTTCTTT CASSFEQGLNTEAFF
TRBJ2-1 TRBV12-5 NA 15 TRBD1 TGTGCTAGTGGCTCACAGGGGGCAATTTACAATGAGCAGTTCTTC CASGSQGAIYNEQFF
TRBJ1-2 TRBV2 NA 12 NA TGTGCCAGAAGGGACACACGCAGTGGCTACACCTTC CARRDTRSGYTF
TRBJ1-4 TRBV27 NA 14 TRBD1 TGTGCCAGCACCTTCCGGGACAGGGGAGGGAAACTGTTTTTT CASTFRDRGGKLFF
TRBJ2-5 TRBV24-1 NA 14 NA TGTGCCACCAGTGTATCGGGGTGGCAAGAGACCCAGTACTTC CATSVSGWQETQYF
TRBJ1-2 TRBV2 NA 15 TRBD1 TGTGCCAGCAGTTCCGAAGGACAGGCTTTATATGGCTACACCTTC CASSSEGQALYGYTF
TRBJ1-5 TRBV7-8 NA 15 NA TGTGCCAGCAGCTTATCTGGCCAGGGGAATCAGCCCCAGCATTTT CASSLSGQGNQPQHF
TRBJ2-2 TRBV18 NA 17 NA TGTGCCAGCTCACCCTACACAGTAGGGGGTGACACCGGGGAGCTGTTTTTT CASSPYTVGGDTGELFF